The 22 T cell receptor beta chains listed next were all sequenced from one sample in a study of beta chain features in type 1 diabetes. Investigators reverse transcribed all isolated RNA, so they sequenced expressed TCRB transcripts. Libraries were prepared by immunoSEQ multiplex PCR; TCRdb keeps only in-frame clonotypes and omits some of them. The sample carries under 250,000 clones, 25% to 35% recorded once. Specimen: central memory CD4+ T cells from blood. All receptors derive from a man aged 30 to 39 in good health.

The chain links TRBV2 to TRBJ2-5; a weak D match, TRBD2 (5 bases). Germline-derived CDR1 and CDR2 are SNHLY and FYNNEI. The V end was cut by 6 bases, the J end by 5 bases, with 13 bases between. The CDR3 is 13 amino acids. The CDR3 region has the DNA TGTGCCAGCAGAGTGAACGAGCGGGAGACCCAGTACTTC. Residues: CASRVNERETQYF. Variable domain in full (rest from reference TRBV2 and TRBJ2-5): EPEVTQTPSHQVTQMGQEVILRCVPISNHLYFYWYRQILGQKVEFLVSFYNNEISEKSEIFDDQFSVERPDGSNFTLKIRSTKLEDSAMYFCASRVNERETQYFGPGTRLLVL.

A few counts support this clone. The chain has TRBV7-6 and TRBJ2-7; 8 positions match TRBD1. CDR1 and CDR2 (germline): SGHVS, FNYEAQ. V was clipped by 5 bases and J by 2 bases; unmatched bases: 8. The CDR3 has 15 residues. The chain's CDR3 is CASSPLTGDAYEQYF. CDR3 DNA sequence: TGTGCCAGCAGCCCTTTGACAGGGGACGCCTACGAGCAGTACTTC.

J is TRBJ2-7 and V is TRBV6-5; D is possibly TRBD1 (6 bases). Germline values: CDR1 MNHEY, CDR2 SVGAGI. CDR3 length: 13 residues. V shed 2 bases and J shed 3 bases, with 8 bases lying between them. CDR3 sequence reads: CASSYQGNYEQYF. CDR3 coding DNA: TGTGCCAGCAGTTACCAGGGGAACTACGAGCAGTACTTC.

Turning to this clone: A much larger clone differs by one base, so this may be a read error. Other DNA sequences of this sample code for an identical CDR3. V is TRBV7-9 and J is TRBJ2-5; 7 nucleotides line up with TRBD2. The length of the CDR3 is 14 residues. Germline assignment: CDR1 SEHNR and CDR2 FQNEAQ (reference sequence). The V and J ends lost 5 bases and 1 base, in that order; junction bases with no gene match: 4. CDR3 sequence (DNA): TGTGCCAGCAGCCTGGGGACTACCCAAGAGACCCAGTACTTC. Its translation: CASSLGTTQETQYF.

Worth noting for this clone: This may be a read error, as it is one base from a much larger clone. The rearrangement joins TRBV4-2 to TRBJ2-1; D is tentatively TRBD1 or TRBD2 (6 bases each). Germline CDR1 and CDR2: LGHNA and YNFKEQ. The CDR3 is 16 amino acids. V was cut by 4 bases and J by 5 bases, with 18 bases left in between. For the CDR3, the DNA is TGTGCCAGCAGCCTAGATCGGGGCGGGACAAACAATGAGCAGTTCTTC. Translating it yields CASSLDRGGTNNEQFF.

The V call is TRBV6-5, the J call TRBJ2-7; weak D call: TRBD2 (6 bases). The CDR3 covers 14 residues. CDR1 is MNHEY and CDR2 is SVGAGI in the germline V gene. The ends were cut back, 8 bases at V and 0 bases at J, with 14 bases in the middle. The CDR3 DNA reads TGTGCCAGCTCGGTTCAGCGGGCCTCCTACGAGCAGTACTTC. Amino acids: CASSVQRASYEQYF.

Comments on this clone: The sample has other DNA sequences that encode this CDR3 too. The genes are TRBV7-9 and TRBJ2-3; D is undetermined. This CDR3 is built from 11 residues. V was clipped by 6 bases and J by 6 bases, with 7 bases between them. CDR1 is SEHNR and CDR2 is FQNEAQ in the germline V gene (reference sequence). CDR3: CASSLTDTQYF. The CDR3 region has the DNA TGTGCCAGCAGTTTGACGGATACGCAGTATTTT.

This clone came up a few times. J is TRBJ1-3 and V is TRBV7-9; tentatively, D is TRBD1 (5 bases). Trimming took 8 bases from V and 3 from J, leaving 8 bases between them. The CDR3 consists of 12 residues. The germline CDR1 and CDR2 sequences are SEHNR and FQNEAQ (reference sequence). CDR3 nucleotides: TGTGCCAGCCCGGGGGATGGAAACACCATATATTTT. Translating gives CASPGDGNTIYF.

V is TRBV30 and J is TRBJ2-7, with a weak D call TRBD1 (5 bases). The CDR3 runs to 12 residues. Germline CDR1 reads GTSNPN; CDR2 reads SVGIG (reference sequence). V was shortened by 1 base and J by 8 bases, with 12 bases between the two germline ends. The DNA for the CDR3 is TGTGCCTGGAGTGAGGGGCTTAACAAGCAGTACTTC. Residues: CAWSEGLNKQYF. The variable domain in full, with the rest retrieved from reference TRBV30 and TRBJ2-7, is SQTIHQWPATLVQPVGSPLSLECTVEGTSNPNLYWYRQAAGRGLQLLFYSVGIGQISSEVPQNLSASRPQDRQFILSSKKLLLSDSGFYLCAWSEGLNKQYFGPGTRLTVT.

The chain employs TRBV15 and TRBJ1-5, with TRBD1 as a possible D gene (6 bases). The V and J ends lost 9 bases and 6 bases respectively, with 24 bases between them. CDR3 length: 16 amino acids. CDR1 is LNHNV and CDR2 is YYDKDF in the germline V gene (reference sequence). In nucleotides, the CDR3 is TGTGCCACGGATCCGGGCACGCCCTCGGACAGTCAGCCCCAGCATTTT. Amino acid sequence: CATDPGTPSDSQPQHF. Combining the CDR3 with reference TRBV15 and TRBJ1-5 gives the whole variable domain DAMVIQNPRYQVTQFGKPVTLSCSQTLNHNVMYWYQQKSSQAPKLLFHYYDKDFNNEADTPDNFQSRRPNTSFCFLDIRSPGLGDTAMYLCATDPGTPSDSQPQHFGDGTRLSIL.

The chain carries TRBV2 and TRBJ2-3; no definite D call. There are 15 residues in the CDR3. Trimming cost V 4 bases and J 5 bases, with 16 bases left between them. Germline V gene data show CDR1 as SNHLY and CDR2 as FYNNEI. CDR3 amino acids: CASSAEGLYQDTQYF. CDR3 sequence (DNA): TGTGCCAGCAGTGCCGAAGGGCTATACCAAGATACGCAGTATTTT.

The V gene is TRBV5-1, the J gene TRBJ2-5; TRBD2 agrees at 12 bases. Germline V gene data show CDR1 as SGHRS and CDR2 as YFSETQ. The ends lost 0 bases at V and 5 bases at J; junction bases unmatched: 8. This CDR3 contains 17 residues. Here the CDR3 reads CASSLATSGGVRETQYF. The CDR3 DNA reads as TGCGCCAGCAGCTTGGCGACTAGCGGGGGCGTCAGGGAGACCCAGTACTTC. Using reference TRBV5-1 and TRBJ2-5 for the parts outside the CDR3, the full variable domain is KAGVTQTPRYLIKTRGQQVTLSCSPISGHRSVSWYQQTPGQGLQFLFEYFSETQRNKGNFPGRFSGRQFSNSRSEMNVSTLELGDSALYLCASSLATSGGVRETQYFGPGTRLLVL.

The chain uses TRBV6-1 and TRBJ2-7, with TRBD1 identical over 7 bases. The CDR3 contains 14 residues. CDR1 and CDR2 from the germline V gene are MNHNS and SASEGT. The junction had 8 bases not matched to a gene; V was cut back by 6 bases and J by 3 bases. CDR3 residues: CASRVRDSYYEQYF. As DNA, the CDR3 is TGTGCCAGCAGAGTCCGGGACAGCTACTACGAGCAGTACTTC.

This clone appeared a few times. The J gene is TRBJ2-5, the V gene TRBV5-1; the D is unclear. The J call could be wrong; TRBJ2-7 is a better fit for the DNA end. The CDR3 contains 14 residues. Per germline, CDR1 SGHRS and CDR2 YFSETQ. The CDR3 loop reads CASSLASSTYEQYF. Here the CDR3 DNA reads TGCGCCAGCAGCTTGGCCTCTAGTACCTACGAGCAGTACTTC.

This clone was counted a few times. The chain joins TRBV30 to TRBJ1-1; no firm D call. CDR3 size: 11 residues. V was trimmed by 3 bases and J by 1 base, leaving 3 bases between them. CDR1 and CDR2 (germline): GTSNPN, SVGIG (reference sequence). The CDR3 loop reads CAWRENTEAFF. CDR3 bases: TGTGCCTGGAGGGAGAACACTGAAGCTTTCTTT.

V usage is TRBV19 and J usage is TRBJ1-5; the match to TRBD1 covers 7 bases. Germline V lookup: CDR1 LNHDA, CDR2 SQIVND (reference sequence). V gave up 0 bases and J gave up 0 bases; unmatched junction bases: 2. The CDR3 extends over 16 amino acids. The CDR3 DNA reads as TGTGCCAGTAGTATAGAGGGACAGAATAGCAATCAGCCCCAGCATTTT. Amino acids: CASSIEGQNSNQPQHF.

With regard to this clone: Other DNA sequences from this sample encode an identical CDR3 as well. The chain joins TRBV2 to TRBJ2-5; unclear D gene. This CDR3 region has 11 residues. In germline, CDR1 is SNHLY, CDR2 FYNNEI. Deletions cut 2 bases from V and 5 bases from J, with 3 bases between. The CDR3 is CASSESETQYF. The CDR3, as DNA: TGTGCCAGCAGTGAATCGGAGACCCAGTACTTC.

This clone was seen many times. This rearrangement joins TRBV4-2 to TRBJ2-6; D possibly corresponds to TRBD1 (5 bases). The CDR3 totals 15 residues. Trimming left V 4 bases short and J 11 bases short, with 18 bases between. Germline CDR1 and CDR2: LGHNA and YNFKEQ. The CDR3 DNA reads as TGTGCCAGCAGCCGAACCACAGGATACCGGGACGTCCTGACTTTC. Protein: CASSRTTGYRDVLTF.

This sequence joins TRBV30 and TRBJ2-2, with TRBD2 identical over 8 bases. CDR3 length: 15 amino acids. Germline loops: CDR1 GTSNPN, CDR2 SVGIG (reference sequence). V dropped 1 base and J dropped 3; count of bases not matched to a gene: 4. The CDR3 is CAWSGLAQDTGELFF. The CDR3 nucleotides are TGTGCCTGGAGTGGACTAGCGCAAGACACCGGGGAGCTGTTTTTT.

This clone showed up just a few times. V usage is TRBV18 and J usage is TRBJ2-1, with D perhaps TRBD2 (6 bases). This CDR3 is built from 13 residues. Germline values: CDR1 KGHSH, CDR2 LQKENI. Trimming shortened V by 2 bases and J by 10 bases, and 12 bases separated the two germline ends. The CDR3, as DNA: TGTGCCAGCTCACCAATGTCCGCGGGAGAGCAGTTCTTC. Its protein is CASSPMSAGEQFF.

This rearrangement joins TRBV5-1 to TRBJ2-3; TRBD2 matches 8 bases. The J segment lost 0 bases and the V segment lost 5 bases, leaving 11 bases of the junction unmatched. CDR3 length: 17 residues. Per germline, CDR1 SGHRS and CDR2 YFSETQ. This CDR3 is CASSYPLAGSSTDTQYF. CDR3 nucleotides: TGCGCCAGCAGTTATCCTCTAGCGGGTTCTAGCACAGATACGCAGTATTTT.

A few counts support this clone. V and J are TRBV19 and TRBJ2-6; D is undetermined. Germline V gives CDR1 LNHDA, CDR2 SQIVND (reference sequence). Trimming stripped 7 bases from V and 0 bases from J, with 10 bases between. CDR3 length equals 15 residues. The CDR3 loop is CASISGRSGANVLTF. The CDR3 DNA is TGTGCCAGTATAAGTGGGCGCTCTGGGGCCAACGTCCTGACTTTC.